The rows below give T cell receptor beta chains drawn from one sample of a study of cytomegalovirus exposure and HLA in healthy donors. Here immunoSEQ multiplex PCR was the method, and the copy in TCRdb shows in-frame clones only, minus some. This table has roughly 150,000 clones, about 87% appearing once. Sequencing was performed on PBMCs. The receptor set was obtained from a man younger than 35 in good health and CMV-seropositive. Each CDR3 is given with its conserved first and last residue. The D gene is left open where the match is weak. Clone size is not always given. Where it is, it says once, few, many or a class for expanded clones.

clone_size j_call d_call v_call cdr3_nt cdr3_aa
NA TRBJ2-5 TRBD1 TRBV7-7 TGTGCTAGCAGCTTGACAGGGCCTGAGGAGACCCAGTACTTC CASSLTGPEETQYF
NA TRBJ2-5 NA TRBV13 TGTGCCAGCAGCCAGGGGGAGACCCAGTACTTC CASSQGETQYF
NA TRBJ1-5 NA TRBV30 TGTGCCTGGAGTGTCACGGGCCGGGGACAACAGCCCCAGCATTTT CAWSVTGRGQQPQHF
NA TRBJ2-7 NA TRBV10-3 TGTGCCATCAGTGAGCAGACCCTCCCCGGGGAGCAGTACTTC CAISEQTLPGEQYF
NA TRBJ2-1 NA TRBV30 TGTGCCTGGAGTGTGAGATTCAATGAGCAGTTCTTC CAWSVRFNEQFF
NA TRBJ1-4 NA TRBV2 TGTGCCAGCAGTGTAATGAATGAAAAACTGTTTTTT CASSVMNEKLFF
NA TRBJ2-3 NA TRBV18 TGTGCCAGCTCACCACAGGTTGGACTGAGTAGCACAGATACGCAGTATTTT CASSPQVGLSSTDTQYF
NA TRBJ2-7 NA TRBV5-5 TGTGCCAGCAGCTTGAAAACAGGGACCGGCTACGAGCAGTACTTC CASSLKTGTGYEQYF
NA TRBJ2-3 NA TRBV11-2 TGTGCCAGCAGCTGGGCGGGGGCTAGCACAGATACGCAGTATTTT CASSWAGASTDTQYF
once TRBJ2-5 TRBD2 TRBV30 TGTGCCTGTCGACTAGCGGGGGCCCAGGGGGCCCAGTACTTC CACRLAGAQGAQYF
NA TRBJ2-1 TRBD2 TRBV6-5 TGTGCCAGCTTAAGCGGGGGGGCCAGGAATGAGCAGTTCTTC CASLSGGARNEQFF
few TRBJ2-2 NA TRBV30 TGTGCCTGGGGCAGGAACACCGGGGAGCTGTTTTTT CAWGRNTGELFF
NA TRBJ1-1 TRBD1 TRBV6-5 TGTGCCAGCAGAAGGGGGCTGGGCACTGAAGCTTTCTTT CASRRGLGTEAFF
NA TRBJ2-7 TRBD1 TRBV7-6 TGTGCCAGCAGTTCCGGGACAGGGGGTAACGAGCAGTACTTC CASSSGTGGNEQYF
NA TRBJ2-1 NA TRBV19 TGTGCCAGTAGTATAGGGGACAAGGTCTTTGGGGAGCAGTTCTTC CASSIGDKVFGEQFF
NA TRBJ2-4 NA TRBV7-8 TGTGCCAGCAGCTTAGGCGAGCTTATCAACATTCAGTACTTC CASSLGELINIQYF